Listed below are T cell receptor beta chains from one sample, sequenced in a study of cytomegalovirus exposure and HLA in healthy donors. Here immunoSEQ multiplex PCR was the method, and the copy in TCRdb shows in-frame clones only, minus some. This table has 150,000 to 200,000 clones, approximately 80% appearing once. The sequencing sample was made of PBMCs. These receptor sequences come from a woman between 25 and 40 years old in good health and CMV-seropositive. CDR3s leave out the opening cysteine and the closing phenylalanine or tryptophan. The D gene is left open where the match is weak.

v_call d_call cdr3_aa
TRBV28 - ASSLLRGVTDQETQY
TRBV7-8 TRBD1 ASSYRPRTGRWNNEKLF
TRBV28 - ASSFRFHRSRYT
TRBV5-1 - ASSLAQAQETQY
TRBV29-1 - SVGTGFQETQY
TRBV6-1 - ASSESGQTGDYT
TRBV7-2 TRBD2 ASSLSIAAGGGELF
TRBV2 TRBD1 ASIRQGRSYEQY
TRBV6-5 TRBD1 ASSPRGSTEAF
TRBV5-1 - ASTLPSTREQY
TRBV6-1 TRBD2 ASTAGGDPGELF
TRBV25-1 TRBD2 ASSDGGRAPANEQF
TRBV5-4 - ASRVRGGETQY
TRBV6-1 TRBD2 ASSATTSGSRNEQF
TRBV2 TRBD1 ASSKQGAGETQY
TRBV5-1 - ASSLALVSSYNEQF
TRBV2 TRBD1 ASSPDRGSLAQH
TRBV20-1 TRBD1 SAAQGGEAF
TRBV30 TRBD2 ASAGKRGETQY
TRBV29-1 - SVAPNGDEQY
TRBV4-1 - ASSQQTNTGELF
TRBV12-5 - ASGSGLLNTEAF
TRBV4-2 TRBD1 ASSLNNRGMNTEAF
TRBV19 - ASRGGGPASKNIQY
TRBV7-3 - ASSLNGGGEGNTEAF
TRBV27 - ASSLSAGGDRATDTQY
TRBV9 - ASSVDGGGSGNTIY
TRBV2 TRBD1 ASSGDRASGYT
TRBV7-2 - ASSAGTTYNEQF
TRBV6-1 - ASSRDSTDTQY
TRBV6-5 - ASRPTRGSTEAF
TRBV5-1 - ASSFRGEPGGKNIQY
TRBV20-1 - SARRNTEAF
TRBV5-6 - ASSLFGVNTEAF
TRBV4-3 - ASSQDIAPNTEAF
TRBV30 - AWSVQVGDTQY
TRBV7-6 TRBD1 ASSERQGWTYEQY
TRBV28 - ASSLQGFGETQY
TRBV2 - ASRLVSYGQY
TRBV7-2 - ASSLQSSTDTQY
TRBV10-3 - AISELGADSLQETQY
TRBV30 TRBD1 AWSAGGGQH
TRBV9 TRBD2 ASSPLAGGLQETQY
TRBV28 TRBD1 ASRTGGTGNTIY
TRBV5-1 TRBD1 ASSPGTGNYEQY
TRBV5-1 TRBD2 ASSLDLAGVDEQF
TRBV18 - ASSPKQVNTGELF
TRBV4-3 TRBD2 ASSQRLARAYEQF
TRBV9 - ASSVGPARDQPQH
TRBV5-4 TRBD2 ASSLGGKLAGGGEQY
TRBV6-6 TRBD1 ASSSNGDRGAEQY